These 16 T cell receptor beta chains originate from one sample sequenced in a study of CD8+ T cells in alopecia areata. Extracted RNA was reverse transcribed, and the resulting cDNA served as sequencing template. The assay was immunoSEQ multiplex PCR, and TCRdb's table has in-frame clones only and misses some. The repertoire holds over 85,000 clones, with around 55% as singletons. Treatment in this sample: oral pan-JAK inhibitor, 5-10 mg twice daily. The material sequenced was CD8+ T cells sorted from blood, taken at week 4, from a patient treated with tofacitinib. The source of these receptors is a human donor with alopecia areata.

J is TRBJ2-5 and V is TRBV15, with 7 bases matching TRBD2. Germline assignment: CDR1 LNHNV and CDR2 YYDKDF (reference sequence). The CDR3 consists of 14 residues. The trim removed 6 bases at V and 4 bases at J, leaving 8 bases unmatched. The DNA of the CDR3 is TGTGCCACCAGGCCGGATGGGAGGGGAGAGACCCAGTACTTC. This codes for CATRPDGRGETQYF.

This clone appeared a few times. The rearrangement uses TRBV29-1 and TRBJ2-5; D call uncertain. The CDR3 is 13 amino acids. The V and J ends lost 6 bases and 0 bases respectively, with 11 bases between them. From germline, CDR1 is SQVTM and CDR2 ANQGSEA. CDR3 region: CSVGGENQETQYF. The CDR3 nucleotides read TGCAGCGTGGGCGGCGAGAACCAAGAGACCCAGTACTTC.

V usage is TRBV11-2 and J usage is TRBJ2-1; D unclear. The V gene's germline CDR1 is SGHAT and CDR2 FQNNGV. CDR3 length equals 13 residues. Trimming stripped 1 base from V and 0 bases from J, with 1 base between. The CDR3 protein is CASSLGSYNEQFF. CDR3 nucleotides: TGTGCCAGCAGCTTAGGCTCCTACAATGAGCAGTTCTTC.

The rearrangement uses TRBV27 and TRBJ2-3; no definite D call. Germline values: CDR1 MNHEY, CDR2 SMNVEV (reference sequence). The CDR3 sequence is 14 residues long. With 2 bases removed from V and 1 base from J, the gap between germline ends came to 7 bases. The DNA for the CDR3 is TGTGCCAGCAGTTTAGTGGTCGGCACAGATACGCAGTATTTT. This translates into CASSLVVGTDTQYF.

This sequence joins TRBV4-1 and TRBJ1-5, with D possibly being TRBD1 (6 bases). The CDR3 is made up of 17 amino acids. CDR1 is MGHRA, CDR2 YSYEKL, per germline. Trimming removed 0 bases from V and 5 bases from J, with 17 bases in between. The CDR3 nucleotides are TGCGCCAGCAGCCAAGAACCTGGACAGTCTAACTATCAGCCCCAGCATTTT. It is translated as CASSQEPGQSNYQPQHF.

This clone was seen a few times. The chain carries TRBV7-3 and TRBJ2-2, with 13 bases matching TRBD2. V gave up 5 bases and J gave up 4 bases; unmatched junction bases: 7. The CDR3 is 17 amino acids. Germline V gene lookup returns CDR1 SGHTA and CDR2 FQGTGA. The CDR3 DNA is TGTGCCAGCAGCCCGGGACTAGCGGGGTATGGCACCGGGGAGCTGTTTTTT. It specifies CASSPGLAGYGTGELFF.

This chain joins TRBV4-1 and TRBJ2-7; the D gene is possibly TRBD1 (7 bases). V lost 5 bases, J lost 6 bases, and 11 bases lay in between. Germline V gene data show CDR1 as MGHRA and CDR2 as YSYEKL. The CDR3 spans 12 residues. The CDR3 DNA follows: TGCGCCAGCAGCTCAGGGGGGCCCGAGCAGTACTTC. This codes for CASSSGGPEQYF.

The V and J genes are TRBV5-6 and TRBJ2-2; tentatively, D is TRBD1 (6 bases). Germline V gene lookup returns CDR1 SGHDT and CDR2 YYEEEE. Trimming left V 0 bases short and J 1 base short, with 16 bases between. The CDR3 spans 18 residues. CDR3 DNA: TGTGCCAGCAGCTTGGAGGGGGATTGGTCCATGAACACCGGGGAGCTGTTTTTT. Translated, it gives CASSLEGDWSMNTGELFF.

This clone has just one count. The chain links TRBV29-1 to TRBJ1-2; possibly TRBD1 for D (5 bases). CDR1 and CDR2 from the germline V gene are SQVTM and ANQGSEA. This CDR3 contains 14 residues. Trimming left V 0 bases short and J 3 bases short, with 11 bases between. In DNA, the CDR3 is TGCAGCGTTGAAGATCGACAGTGGGACTATGGCTACACCTTC. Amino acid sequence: CSVEDRQWDYGYTF.

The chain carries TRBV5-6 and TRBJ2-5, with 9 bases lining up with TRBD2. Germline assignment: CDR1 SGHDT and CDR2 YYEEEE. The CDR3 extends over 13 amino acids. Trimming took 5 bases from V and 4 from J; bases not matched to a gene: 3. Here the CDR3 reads CASRKTSGETQYF. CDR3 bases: TGTGCCAGCAGAAAGACTAGCGGAGAGACCCAGTACTTC.

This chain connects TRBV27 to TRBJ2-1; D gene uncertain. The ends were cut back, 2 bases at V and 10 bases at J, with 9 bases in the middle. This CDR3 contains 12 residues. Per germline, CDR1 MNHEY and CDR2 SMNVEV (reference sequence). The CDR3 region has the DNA TGTGCCAGCAGTTTAATCGGTCGAGAGCAGTTCTTC. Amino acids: CASSLIGREQFF.

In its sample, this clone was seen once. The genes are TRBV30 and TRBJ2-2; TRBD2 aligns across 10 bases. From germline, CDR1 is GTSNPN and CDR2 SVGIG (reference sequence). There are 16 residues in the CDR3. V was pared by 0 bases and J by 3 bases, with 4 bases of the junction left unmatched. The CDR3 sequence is CAWSVRLAGDTGELFF. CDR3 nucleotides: TGTGCCTGGAGTGTACGGCTAGCGGGAGACACCGGGGAGCTGTTTTTT.

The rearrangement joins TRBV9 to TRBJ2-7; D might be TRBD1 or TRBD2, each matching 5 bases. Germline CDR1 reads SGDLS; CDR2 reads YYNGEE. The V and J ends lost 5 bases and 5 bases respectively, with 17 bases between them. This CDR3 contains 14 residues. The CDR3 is CASSGSSGPHEQYF. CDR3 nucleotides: TGTGCCAGCAGTGGTTCGTCGGGGCCCCACGAGCAGTACTTC.

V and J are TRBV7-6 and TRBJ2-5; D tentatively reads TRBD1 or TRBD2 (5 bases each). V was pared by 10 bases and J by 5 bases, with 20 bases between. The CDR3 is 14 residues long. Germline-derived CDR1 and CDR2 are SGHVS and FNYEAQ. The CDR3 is CANQTGTAEETQYF. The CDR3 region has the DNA TGTGCCAACCAAACCGGGACGGCTGAGGAGACCCAGTACTTC.

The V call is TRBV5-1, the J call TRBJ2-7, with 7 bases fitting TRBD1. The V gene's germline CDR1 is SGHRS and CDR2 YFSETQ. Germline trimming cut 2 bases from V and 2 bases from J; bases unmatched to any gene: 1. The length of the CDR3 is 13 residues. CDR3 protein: CASSFDRAYEQYF. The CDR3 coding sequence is TGCGCCAGCAGCTTCGACAGGGCCTACGAGCAGTACTTC. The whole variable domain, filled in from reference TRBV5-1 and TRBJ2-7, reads KAGVTQTPRYLIKTRGQQVTLSCSPISGHRSVSWYQQTPGQGLQFLFEYFSETQRNKGNFPGRFSGRQFSNSRSEMNVSTLELGDSALYLCASSFDRAYEQYFGPGTRLTVT.

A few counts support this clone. CDR3 DNA sequence: TGTGCCAGCAGTTTCATCGGGACTAGCGGCTACGAGCAGTACTTC. Its protein is CASSFIGTSGYEQYF. The rearrangement joins TRBV28 to TRBJ2-7; 11 nucleotides match TRBD2. V trimming: 3 bases; J trimming: 3 bases; junction bases outside the gene matches: 4. The germline V gene encodes CDR1 MDHEN and CDR2 SYDVKM. The CDR3 sequence is 15 residues long. The variable domain in full, with the rest retrieved from reference TRBV28 and TRBJ2-7, is DVKVTQSSRYLVKRTGEKVFLECVQDMDHENMFWYRQDPGLGLRLIYFSYDVKMKEKGDIPEGYSVSREKKERFSLILESASTNQTSMYLCASSFIGTSGYEQYFGPGTRLTVT.